Listed here are 21 T cell receptor beta chains from one sample, sequenced in a study of blood T cell repertoires in COVID-19. Sequencing was performed with immunoSEQ multiplex PCR; in TCRdb, only in-frame clones are kept and a portion is missing. Counted here are about 49,000 clones, 82% occurring once; the ten biggest clones make up roughly 2.5%. The sequenced sample consisted of peripheral blood. The receptor set was obtained from an older woman with acute or convalescent COVID-19.

This rearrangement joins TRBV5-4 to TRBJ2-7; 9 positions agree with TRBD1. From germline, CDR1 is SGHNT and CDR2 YYREEE (reference sequence). CDR3 length: 18 residues. With V trimmed by 0 bases and J by 6 bases, 16 bases remained unmatched. The CDR3 nucleotides read TGTGCCAGCAGCTTGGGGGGTCGTATTGGGGACAGGGTCGGCGAGCAGTACTTC. This sequence encodes CASSLGGRIGDRVGEQYF.

The chain joins TRBV3-1 (or the pseudogene TRBV3-2) to TRBJ2-1; 8 bases line up with TRBD2. Per the germline V gene, CDR1 is LGHDT and CDR2 is YNNKEL (reference sequence). This CDR3 is built from 15 residues. The J segment lost 5 bases and the V segment lost 4 bases, leaving 7 bases of the junction unmatched. In DNA form, the CDR3 reads TGTGCCAGCAGCCGAGGGGCGGGGGGCCACAATGAGCAGTTCTTC. Its translation: CASSRGAGGHNEQFF.

The chain employs TRBV7-9 and TRBJ1-1, with 8 bases matching TRBD1. The V gene's germline CDR1 is SEHNR and CDR2 FQNEAQ (reference sequence). The J segment lost 5 bases and the V segment lost 5 bases, leaving 1 base of the junction unmatched. The CDR3 length is 12 residues. The DNA for the CDR3 is TGTGCCAGCAGCCGGGACAGGACTGAAGCTTTCTTT. It is translated as CASSRDRTEAFF.

The rearrangement joins TRBV19 to TRBJ2-7, with 15 positions matching TRBD2. The J segment lost 4 bases and the V segment lost 4 bases, leaving 5 bases of the junction unmatched. Germline values: CDR1 LNHDA, CDR2 SQIVND (reference sequence). This CDR3 has 16 residues. The CDR3 spells CASSTRTSGRAYEQYF. The CDR3 DNA sequence: TGTGCCAGTAGTACAAGGACTAGCGGGAGGGCTTACGAGCAGTACTTC.

The rearrangement uses TRBV19 and TRBJ1-1, with 10 bases identical to TRBD1. CDR1 and CDR2 from the germline V gene are LNHDA and SQIVND (reference sequence). Trimming cost V 4 bases and J 9 bases; bases outside gene matches: 17. The CDR3 has 17 amino acids. For the CDR3, the DNA is TGTGCCAGTAGTACACCGCGGATGACAGGGGGCATGGTAAAAGCTTTCTTT. Its translation: CASSTPRMTGGMVKAFF. Complete variable domain (other parts from reference TRBV19 and TRBJ1-1): DGGITQSPKYLFRKEGQNVTLSCEQNLNHDAMYWYRQDPGQGLRLIYYSQIVNDFQKGDIAEGYSVSREKKESFPLTVTSAQKNPTAFYLCASSTPRMTGGMVKAFFGQGTRLTVV.

This CDR3 reads CATRTGDLNTEAFF. The CDR3 DNA sequence: TGTGCCACCCGGACAGGGGACCTGAACACTGAAGCTTTCTTT. This chain connects TRBV19 to TRBJ1-1, with 9 bases that match TRBD1. The CDR3 is 14 residues long. Trimming took 10 bases from V and 0 from J; bases not matched to a gene: 6. Germline CDR1 is LNHDA and CDR2 is SQIVND (reference sequence). Filled out from reference TRBV19 and TRBJ1-1, the complete variable domain reads DGGITQSPKYLFRKEGQNVTLSCEQNLNHDAMYWYRQDPGQGLRLIYYSQIVNDFQKGDIAEGYSVSREKKESFPLTVTSAQKNPTAFYLCATRTGDLNTEAFFGQGTRLTVV.

The chain joins TRBV10-3 to TRBJ2-2; 7 bases align to TRBD1. J lost 0 bases, V lost 6 bases, and 4 bases had no gene match. The germline CDR1 and CDR2 sequences are ENHRY and SYGVKD. The CDR3 sequence is 15 residues long. This CDR3 reads CAIRRDSTNTGELFF. The CDR3 nucleotides read TGTGCCATCAGGAGGGACAGCACGAACACCGGGGAGCTGTTTTTT.

V gene TRBV7-3 combines with J gene TRBJ2-7; the match to TRBD2 covers 10 bases. CDR3 size: 18 residues. Per germline, CDR1 SGHTA and CDR2 FQGTGA. Trimming took 5 bases from V and 7 from J; bases not matched to a gene: 20. CDR3 bases: TGTGCCAGCAGCCTCGGTCAGCTAGCGGGGGCCGTAAGGGAGGAGCAGTACTTC. The encoded protein is CASSLGQLAGAVREEQYF.

This sequence joins TRBV5-6 and TRBJ2-7, with a tentative D call TRBD2 (5 bases). Between the trimmed V and J ends, which lost 4 bases and 0 bases, there was a span of 14 bases. CDR3 length: 15 residues. Germline V lookup: CDR1 SGHDT, CDR2 YYEEEE. For the CDR3, the DNA is TGTGCCAGCAGCGACCCTACTCGGGACTCCTACGAGCAGTACTTC. As protein: CASSDPTRDSYEQYF.

The chain joins TRBV18 to TRBJ2-2; TRBD1 is a possible D gene (6 bases). Germline lookup yields CDR1 KGHSH and CDR2 LQKENI. The CDR3 spans 15 residues. V lost 6 bases and J lost 0, with 11 bases in between. The CDR3 here is CASSSQGANTGELFF. CDR3 in DNA: TGTGCCAGCTCGTCACAGGGCGCGAACACCGGGGAGCTGTTTTTT.

CDR3 sequence (DNA): TGTGCCAGCAGCTTAACAGGGGGAGATAACTATGGCTACACCTTC. The encoded protein is CASSLTGGDNYGYTF. This chain links TRBV7-6 with TRBJ1-2, with 8 bases fitting TRBD1. J was trimmed by 1 base and V by 2 bases; bases with no gene match: 3. CDR3 length: 15 residues. Germline V CDR1 and CDR2: SGHVS, FNYEAQ.

This chain connects TRBV3-1 (or the pseudogene TRBV3-2) to TRBJ2-3, with 9 bases that match TRBD2. The germline V gene encodes CDR1 LGHDT and CDR2 YNNKEL (reference sequence). The CDR3 contains 12 residues. The J segment lost 15 bases and the V segment lost 1 base, leaving 5 bases of the junction unmatched. The CDR3 sequence: CASSQGSGGLYF. The CDR3 DNA reads TGTGCCAGCAGCCAAGGCAGCGGGGGGCTCTATTTT.

The chain is built from TRBV29-1 and TRBJ2-2, with D possibly matching TRBD1 (6 bases). CDR3 length equals 15 residues. V was pared by 5 bases and J by 0 bases, with 13 bases between. Germline V gives CDR1 SQVTM, CDR2 ANQGSEA. The CDR3 DNA is TGCAGCGTTCGATTAGGGACACCGAACACCGGGGAGCTGTTTTTT. Translation: CSVRLGTPNTGELFF.

The V gene is TRBV5-5, the J gene TRBJ2-7, with D tentatively TRBD1 (6 bases). The CDR3 contains 16 residues. Germline V CDR1 and CDR2: SGHKS, YYEKEE (reference sequence). Trimming removed 4 bases from V and 4 bases from J, with 21 bases in between. CDR3 in amino acids: CASSPGHRRVGYEQYF. CDR3 bases: TGTGCCAGCAGCCCGGGACACCGGCGGGTTGGGTACGAGCAGTACTTC.

J is TRBJ2-7 and V is TRBV6-6; D gene ambiguous. The germline gives CDR1 MNHNY, CDR2 SVGAGI (reference sequence). The CDR3 is made up of 14 amino acids. Trimming took 2 bases from V and 3 from J, leaving 11 bases between them. The CDR3 sequence is CASSYDLVSYEQYF. The CDR3 DNA is TGTGCCAGCAGTTACGATCTAGTTAGCTACGAGCAGTACTTC.

The genes are TRBV5-8 and TRBJ2-2, with 8 bases lining up with TRBD1. The germline V gene has CDR1 SGHTS and CDR2 YDEGEE. The CDR3 is made up of 17 amino acids. V lost 4 bases, J lost 1 base, and 9 bases stayed unmatched. The CDR3 protein is CASSKNQGAKNTGELFF. The CDR3 nucleotides are TGTGCCAGCAGCAAAAACCAGGGGGCTAAGAACACCGGGGAGCTGTTTTTT.

The chain is built from TRBV5-1 and TRBJ2-7, with D unresolved. Trimming stripped 3 bases from V and 0 bases from J, with 7 bases between. CDR1 and CDR2 from the germline V gene are SGHRS and YFSETQ. The CDR3 runs 13 residues. The CDR3 sequence: CASSSDSSYEQYF. The DNA of the CDR3 is TGCGCCAGCAGCTCTGACTCCTCCTACGAGCAGTACTTC.

In its sample, this clone was seen a few times. The rearrangement joins TRBV10-3 to TRBJ1-1; a weak D match, TRBD1 (5 bases). V gave up 5 bases and J gave up 2 bases, with 9 bases separating them. Germline CDR1 reads ENHRY; CDR2 reads SYGVKD. The CDR3 has 13 amino acids. The CDR3 sequence is CAISPGLNTEAFF. In nucleotides, the CDR3 is TGTGCCATCAGTCCGGGACTAAACACTGAAGCTTTCTTT.

The chain joins TRBV28 to TRBJ2-7; a possible D gene is TRBD1 (5 bases). The V and J ends lost 5 bases and 0 bases respectively, with 14 bases between them. Germline V gives CDR1 MDHEN, CDR2 SYDVKM. The CDR3 spans 15 residues. The DNA of the CDR3 is TGTGCCAGCAGTCCCACAGGTAGGAGCTCCTACGAGCAGTACTTC. It is translated as CASSPTGRSSYEQYF. The full variable domain, rest sourced from reference TRBV28 and TRBJ2-7, is DVKVTQSSRYLVKRTGEKVFLECVQDMDHENMFWYRQDPGLGLRLIYFSYDVKMKEKGDIPEGYSVSREKKERFSLILESASTNQTSMYLCASSPTGRSSYEQYFGPGTRLTVT.

This clone was observed a handful of times. This chain joins TRBV7-2 and TRBJ1-6; D call uncertain. Trimming took off 0 bases at V and 10 bases at J, with 13 bases between the two ends. The CDR3 contains 15 residues. CDR1 is SGHTA and CDR2 is FQGNSA in the germline V gene. The CDR3 is CASSLATFSGSPLHF. The CDR3 nucleotides are TGTGCCAGCAGCTTAGCGACTTTCTCGGGATCACCCCTCCACTTT.

The chain recombines TRBV9 with TRBJ2-1; 8 nucleotides line up with TRBD1. The CDR3 is 15 amino acids. Germline V lookup: CDR1 SGDLS, CDR2 YYNGEE. V shed 4 bases and J 7 bases; nucleotides not matched to a gene: 10. CDR3 nucleotides: TGTGCCAGCAGCCCCGGGTCAGGGGGCTTGAATGAGCAGTTCTTC. Protein product: CASSPGSGGLNEQFF.